This T cell receptor beta chain was captured by sequencing in a study of cytomegalovirus exposure and HLA in healthy donors. Looking at the study overall: As an earlier analysis found, around 200 million T cells yielded 100 million to 130 million unique TCR beta sequences. A data release that came early held some 79 million unique TCRs from HLA-typed donors.

The PCR made use of 60 Vbeta and 13 Jbeta primers. The method was immunoSEQ multiplex PCR; TCRdb's version includes in-frame clones alone and lacks a portion of them. The table has 160,000 or so clones, 70% to 85% seen once. The CDR3 contains 14 residues. V lost 2 bases, J lost 6 bases, and 11 bases lay in between. From germline, CDR1 is SGHTA and CDR2 FQGTGA. This clone occurred once. What it binds is unknown. Study outcomes and limitations: Presence/absence analyses rested on an assumption that sequencing depth was roughly uniform across donors. There was a cluster of highly shared sequence variants that was likely a sequencing artifact.

The sample was PBMCs. The V and J genes are TRBV7-3 and TRBJ2-4; D may be TRBD2 (6 bases). This clonotype was sampled from a woman between 45 and 60 years old in good health and CMV-seropositive. In nucleotides, the CDR3 is TGTGCCAGCAGCTTAGGAGGGAGTGGAAACATTCAGTACTTC. Its protein is CASSLGGSGNIQYF.